Listed here is a single T cell receptor beta chain. These data originate in a study of tumour-infiltrating T cells in Burkitt lymphoma. Only in-frame clones appear in the TCRdb table, and some are missing; sequencing was by immunoSEQ multiplex PCR. The profile shows about 4,000 clones, 80% to 90% of them singletons. CDR1 and CDR2 from the germline V gene are SGHRS and YFSETQ. The junction had 4 bases not matched to a gene; V was cut back by 5 bases and J by 10 bases. CDR3 size: 14 residues. Sequencing was performed on tumor tissue. The clonotype originates from a human donor with diffuse large B-cell lymphoma. Some clones in this sample may be carry-over from other donors' samples. The chain uses TRBV5-1 and TRBJ2-1; 15 nucleotides align to TRBD2. The CDR3 loop reads CASSPGTSGREQFF. In DNA, the CDR3 is TGCGCCAGCAGTCCAGGGACTAGCGGGAGGGAGCAGTTCTTC.